The subject of this entry is one T cell receptor beta chain. The data originate from a study of T cell responses to AZD1222 COVID-19 vaccine. Assay: immunoSEQ multiplex PCR; the TCRdb copy retains only in-frame clones and omits some. The data show approximately 150,000 clones, roughly 86% seen once. This CDR3 spans 15 amino acids. V lost 0 bases, J lost 9 bases, and 15 bases lay in between. Looked up from germline, CDR1 is LGHNA and CDR2 is YSLEER. The gene calls are TRBV4-3 and TRBJ2-1; tentative D call: TRBD1 (6 bases). The receptor was isolated from an adult who received the MenACWY meningococcal vaccine as a control. Sequenced material: peripheral blood, taken 28 days after the second dose of the MenACWY control vaccine. For the CDR3, the DNA is TGCGCCAGCAGCCAAGACAGACCAGGGGTAAGTGAGCAGTTCTTC. This codes for CASSQDRPGVSEQFF.